These T cell receptor beta chains were read from a single sample in a study of beta chain features in type 1 diabetes. Generated by immunoSEQ multiplex PCR, the TCRdb table keeps only in-frame clones and is missing some. The table shows hundreds of thousands of clones, with around a sixth occurring only once. Sequencing input: naive CD4+ T cells from blood. The receptors were gathered from a young woman in good health. Each CDR3 is given with its conserved first and last residue. The order of the fields is D gene, J gene, CDR3 length, V gene, clone size, CDR3 protein, CDR3 DNA. A D gene is named only where the DNA matches it firmly. A clone size is listed for some rows: how often the clone was seen (once, few, many), or a class if it is expanded.

>TRBD2|TRBJ2-3|16|TRBV11-2|NA
CASSLASSGSTDTQYF
TGTGCCAGCAGCTTAGCGTCTAGCGGGAGTACAGATACGCAGTATTTT
>TRBD1|TRBJ1-2|14|TRBV28|NA
CASSPGQGSYGYTF
TGTGCCAGCAGTCCCGGACAGGGGAGCTATGGCTACACCTTC
>NA|TRBJ1-2|13|TRBV28|NA
CASGTNRGYGYTF
TGTGCCAGCGGAACAAACCGGGGCTATGGCTACACCTTC
>TRBD2|TRBJ2-1|16|TRBV5-4|NA
CASSLGGLAGGNEQFF
TGTGCCAGCAGCTTGGGGGGACTAGCGGGAGGAAATGAGCAGTTCTTC
>NA|TRBJ2-1|15|TRBV7-2|NA
CASSLVASSYNEQFF
TGTGCCAGCAGCTTAGTTGCGAGCTCCTACAATGAGCAGTTCTTC
>TRBD2|TRBJ2-5|17|TRBV7-2|NA
CASSLGLAGIFQETQYF
TGTGCCAGCAGCCTGGGACTAGCGGGAATTTTCCAAGAGACCCAGTACTTC
>NA|TRBJ2-1|13|TRBV9|few
CASSLDFYNEQFF
TGTGCCAGCAGCTTGGACTTCTACAATGAGCAGTTCTTC
>NA|TRBJ2-3|12|TRBV21-1|NA
CASSLRSNTQYF
TGTGCCAGCAGCCTCCGGTCCAATACGCAGTATTTT
>NA|TRBJ2-7|13|TRBV5-1|NA
CASSLNPSYEQYF
TGCGCCAGCAGCTTGAACCCTAGCTACGAGCAGTACTTC
>TRBD2|TRBJ2-7|18|TRBV4-1|NA
CASSQYMTSGNPLDEQYF
TGCGCCAGCAGCCAATATATGACTAGCGGGAACCCCTTGGACGAGCAGTACTTC
>NA|TRBJ2-2|15|TRBV10-1|NA
CASSEWPTNTGELFF
TGCGCCAGCAGTGAATGGCCGACAAACACCGGGGAGCTGTTTTTT
>NA|TRBJ1-2|11|TRBV20-1|NA
CSGWGGYGYTF
TGCAGTGGGTGGGGAGGCTATGGCTACACCTTC
>NA|TRBJ1-5|14|TRBV5-6|NA
CASSSFLSNQPQHF
TGTGCCAGCAGCTCCTTCCTTAGCAATCAGCCCCAGCATTTT
>TRBD2|TRBJ2-1|16|TRBV5-1|NA
CASSLGPFSGNNEQFF
TGCGCCAGCAGTTTGGGTCCCTTTAGCGGGAACAATGAGCAGTTCTTC
>TRBD2|TRBJ2-7|15|TRBV7-9|NA
CASSPPGLAVYEQYF
TGTGCCAGCAGCCCGCCGGGACTAGCGGTCTACGAGCAGTACTTC
>NA|TRBJ1-5|14|TRBV2|few
CASTATLGNQPQHF
TGTGCCAGCACAGCGACCCTTGGGAATCAGCCCCAGCATTTT
>TRBD2|TRBJ2-1|15|TRBV29-1|NA
CSAHRLAGGHNEQFF
TGCAGCGCTCACCGCCTAGCGGGCGGACACAATGAGCAGTTCTTC
>NA|TRBJ2-2|12|TRBV7-2|NA
CASSLNTGELFF
TGTGCCAGCAGCCTGAACACCGGGGAGCTGTTTTTT
>NA|TRBJ1-2|14|TRBV18|few
CASSPEAQRQGYTF
TGTGCCAGCTCACCAGAGGCACAGAGGCAAGGCTACACCTTC
>TRBD2|TRBJ2-7|14|TRBV28|NA
CASSRLAGGYEQYF
TGTGCCAGCAGTAGACTAGCGGGAGGGTACGAGCAGTACTTC
>TRBD1|TRBJ1-1|15|TRBV7-9|few
CASSRDRALNTEAFF
TGTGCCAGCTCCCGGGACAGGGCCCTGAACACTGAAGCTTTCTTT
>NA|TRBJ2-7|15|TRBV6-5|few
CASSTAGEVPYEQYF
TGTGCCAGCAGTACAGCAGGGGAGGTCCCCTACGAGCAGTACTTC
>NA|TRBJ2-3|12|TRBV7-9|few
CASSGTGDTQYF
TGTGCCAGCAGCGGTACAGGAGATACGCAGTATTTT
>NA|TRBJ1-5|14|TRBV29-1|NA
CSVEGTNSNQPQHF
TGCAGCGTCGAAGGGACAAATAGCAATCAGCCCCAGCATTTT